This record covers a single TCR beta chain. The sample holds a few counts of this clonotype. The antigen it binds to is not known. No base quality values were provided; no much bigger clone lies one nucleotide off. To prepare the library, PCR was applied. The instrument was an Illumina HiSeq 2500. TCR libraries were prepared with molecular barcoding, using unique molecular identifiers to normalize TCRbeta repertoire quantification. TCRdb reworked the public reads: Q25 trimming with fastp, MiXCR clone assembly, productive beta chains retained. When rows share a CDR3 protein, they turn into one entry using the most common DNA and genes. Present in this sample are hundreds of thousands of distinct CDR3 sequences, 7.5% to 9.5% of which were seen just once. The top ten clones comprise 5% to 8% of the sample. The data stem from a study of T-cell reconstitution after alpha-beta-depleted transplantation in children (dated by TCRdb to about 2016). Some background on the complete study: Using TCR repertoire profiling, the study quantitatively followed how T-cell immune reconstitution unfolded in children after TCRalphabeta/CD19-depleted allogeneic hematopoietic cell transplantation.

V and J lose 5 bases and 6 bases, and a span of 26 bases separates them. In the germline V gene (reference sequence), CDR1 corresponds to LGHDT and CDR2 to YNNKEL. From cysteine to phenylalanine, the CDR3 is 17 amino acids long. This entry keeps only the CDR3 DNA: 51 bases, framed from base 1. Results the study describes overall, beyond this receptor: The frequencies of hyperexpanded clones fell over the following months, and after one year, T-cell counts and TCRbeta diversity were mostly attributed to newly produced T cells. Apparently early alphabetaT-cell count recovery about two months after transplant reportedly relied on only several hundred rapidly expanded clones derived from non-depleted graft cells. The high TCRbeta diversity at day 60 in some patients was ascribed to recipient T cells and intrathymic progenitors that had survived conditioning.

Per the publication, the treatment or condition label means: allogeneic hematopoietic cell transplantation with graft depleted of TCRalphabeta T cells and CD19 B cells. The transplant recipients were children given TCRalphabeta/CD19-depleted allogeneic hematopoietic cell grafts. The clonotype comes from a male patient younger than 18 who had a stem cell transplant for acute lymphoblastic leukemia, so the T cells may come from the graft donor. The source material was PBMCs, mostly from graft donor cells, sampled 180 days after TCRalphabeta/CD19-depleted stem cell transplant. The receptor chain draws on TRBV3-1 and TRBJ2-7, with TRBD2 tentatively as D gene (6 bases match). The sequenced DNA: TGTGCCAGCAGCAAACACCTTCTTCGGGGACTGGTCTCCGAGCAGTACTTC. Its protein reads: CASSKHLLRGLVSEQYF.